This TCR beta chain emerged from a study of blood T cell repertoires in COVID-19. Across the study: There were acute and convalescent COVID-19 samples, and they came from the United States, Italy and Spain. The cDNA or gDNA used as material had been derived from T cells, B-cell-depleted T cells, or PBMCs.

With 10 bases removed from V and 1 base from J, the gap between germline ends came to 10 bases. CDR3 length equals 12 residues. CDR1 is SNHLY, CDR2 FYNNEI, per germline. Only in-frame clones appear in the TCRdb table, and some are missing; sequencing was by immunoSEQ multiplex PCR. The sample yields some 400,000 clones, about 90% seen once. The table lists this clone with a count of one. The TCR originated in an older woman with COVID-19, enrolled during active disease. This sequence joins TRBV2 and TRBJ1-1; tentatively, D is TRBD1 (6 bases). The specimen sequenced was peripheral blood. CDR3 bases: TGTGCCACCCGGGACACGAACACTGAAGCTTTCTTT. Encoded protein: CATRDTNTEAFF.